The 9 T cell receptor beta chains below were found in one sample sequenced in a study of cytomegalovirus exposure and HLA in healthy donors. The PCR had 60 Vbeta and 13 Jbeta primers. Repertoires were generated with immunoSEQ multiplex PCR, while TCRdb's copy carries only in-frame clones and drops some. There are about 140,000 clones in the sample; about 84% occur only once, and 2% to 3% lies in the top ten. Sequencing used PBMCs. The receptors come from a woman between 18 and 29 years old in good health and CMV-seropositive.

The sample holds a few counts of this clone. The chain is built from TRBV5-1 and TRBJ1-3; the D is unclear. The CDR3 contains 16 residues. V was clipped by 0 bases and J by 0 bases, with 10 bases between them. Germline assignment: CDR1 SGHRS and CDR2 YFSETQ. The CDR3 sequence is CASSLVGRHSGNTIYF. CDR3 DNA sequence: TGCGCCAGCAGCTTGGTCGGGAGACACTCTGGAAACACCATATATTTT.

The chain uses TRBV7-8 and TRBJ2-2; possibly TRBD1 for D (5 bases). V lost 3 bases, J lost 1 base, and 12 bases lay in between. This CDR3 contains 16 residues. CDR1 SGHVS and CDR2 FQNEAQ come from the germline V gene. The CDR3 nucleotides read TGTGCCAGCAGCTTGAGGAGAACAGGGAACACCGGGGAGCTGTTTTTT. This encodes CASSLRRTGNTGELFF. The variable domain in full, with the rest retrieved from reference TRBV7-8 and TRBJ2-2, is GAGVSQSPRYKVAKRGQDVALRCDPISGHVSLFWYQQALGQGPEFLTYFQNEAQLDKSGLPSDRFFAERPEGSVSTLKIQRTQQEDSAVYLCASSLRRTGNTGELFFGEGSRLTVL.

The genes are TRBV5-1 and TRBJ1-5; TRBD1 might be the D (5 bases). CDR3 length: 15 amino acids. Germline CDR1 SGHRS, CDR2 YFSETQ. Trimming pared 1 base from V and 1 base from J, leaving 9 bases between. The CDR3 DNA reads TGCGCCAGCAGCTTGTTGGGGGGGAGCAATCAGCCCCAGCATTTT. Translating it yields CASSLLGGSNQPQHF.

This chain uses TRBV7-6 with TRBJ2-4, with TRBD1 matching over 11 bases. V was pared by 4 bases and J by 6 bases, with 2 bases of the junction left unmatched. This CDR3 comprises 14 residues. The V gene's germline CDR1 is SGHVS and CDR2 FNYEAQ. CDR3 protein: CASSSGTGGNIQYF. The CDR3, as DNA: TGTGCCAGCAGCTCCGGGACAGGGGGAAACATTCAGTACTTC.

The CDR3 nucleotides read TGTGCCAGCAGCGGACGACAGGGGGCGAGGTATTTT. As protein: CASSGRQGARYF. The V gene is TRBV7-2, the J gene TRBJ2-3; 10 bases match TRBD1. CDR3 length: 12 amino acids. The germline gives CDR1 SGHTA, CDR2 FQGNSA. Germline trimming cut 5 bases from V and 14 bases from J; bases unmatched to any gene: 7. Filled out from reference TRBV7-2 and TRBJ2-3, the complete variable domain reads GAGVSQSPSNKVTEKGKDVELRCDPISGHTALYWYRQSLGQGLEFLIYFQGNSAPDKSGLPSDRFSAERTGGSVSTLTIQRTQQEDSAVYLCASSGRQGARYFGPGTRLTVL.

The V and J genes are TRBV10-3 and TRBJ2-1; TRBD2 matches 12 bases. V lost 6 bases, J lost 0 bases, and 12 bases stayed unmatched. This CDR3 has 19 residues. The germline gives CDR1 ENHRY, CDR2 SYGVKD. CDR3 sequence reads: CAISDITSGGKSSYNEQFF. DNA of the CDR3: TGTGCCATCAGCGATATTACTAGCGGGGGGAAAAGCTCCTACAATGAGCAGTTCTTC.

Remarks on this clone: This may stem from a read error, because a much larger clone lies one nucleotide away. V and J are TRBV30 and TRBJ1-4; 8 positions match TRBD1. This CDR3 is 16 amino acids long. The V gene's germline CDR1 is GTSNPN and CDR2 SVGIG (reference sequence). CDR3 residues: CARSVQGARGPEKLFF. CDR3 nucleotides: TGTGCCCGGAGCGTTCAGGGGGCGAGGGGGCCAGAAAAACTGTTTTTT.

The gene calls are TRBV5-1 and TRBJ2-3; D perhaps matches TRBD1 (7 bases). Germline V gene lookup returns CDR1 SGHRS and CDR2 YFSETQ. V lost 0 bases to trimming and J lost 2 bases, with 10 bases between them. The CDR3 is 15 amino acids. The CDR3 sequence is CASSLVEGATDTQYF. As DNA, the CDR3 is TGCGCCAGCAGCTTGGTGGAGGGGGCCACAGATACGCAGTATTTT.

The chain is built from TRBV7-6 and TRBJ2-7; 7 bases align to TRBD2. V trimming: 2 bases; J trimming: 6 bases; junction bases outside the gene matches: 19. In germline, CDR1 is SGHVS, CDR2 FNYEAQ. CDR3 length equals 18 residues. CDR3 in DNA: TGTGCCAGCAGCTTATGGGGGAGGGAGTCGGGCAGGGTCTCCGAGCAGTACTTC. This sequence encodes CASSLWGRESGRVSEQYF.